This TCR beta chain was captured by sequencing in a study of blood T cell repertoires in COVID-19. In the study overall: Spain, Italy and the United States supplied samples that represented acute and convalescent COVID-19.

Authors' analysis steps: Reference gene primer amplification gave estimated nucleated cell counts. Sequencing was performed with immunoSEQ multiplex PCR; in TCRdb, only in-frame clones are kept and a portion is missing. That table supplies the V and J calls and clone size; D and trimming were determined from the DNA. The top ten hold 13% of the sample, which has 100,000 to 110,000 clones, about 85% seen once. The CDR3 is 13 residues long. The germline gives CDR1 LGHNT, CDR2 FRNRAP. V lost 0 bases and J lost 6, with 8 bases in between. Input material: peripheral blood. V gene TRBV12-5 combines with J gene TRBJ1-1; D is unresolved. This sequence originates from a man aged 50-60 years with active or convalescent COVID-19. The CDR3 spells CASGLVLDSEAFF. Here the CDR3 DNA reads TGTGCTAGTGGTTTGGTACTAGATTCTGAAGCTTTCTTT.